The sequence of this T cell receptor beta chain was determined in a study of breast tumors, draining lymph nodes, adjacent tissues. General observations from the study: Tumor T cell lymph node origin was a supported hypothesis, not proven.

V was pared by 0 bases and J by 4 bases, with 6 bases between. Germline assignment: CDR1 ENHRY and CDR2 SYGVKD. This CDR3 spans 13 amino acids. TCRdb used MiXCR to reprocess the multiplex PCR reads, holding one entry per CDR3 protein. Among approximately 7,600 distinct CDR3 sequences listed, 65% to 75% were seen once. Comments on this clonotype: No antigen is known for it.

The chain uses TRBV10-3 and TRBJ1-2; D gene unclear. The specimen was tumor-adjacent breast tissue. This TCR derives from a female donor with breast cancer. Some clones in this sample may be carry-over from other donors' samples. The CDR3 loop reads CAISESAVYGYTF. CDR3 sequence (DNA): TGTGCCATCAGTGAGTCAGCAGTCTATGGCTACACCTTC.